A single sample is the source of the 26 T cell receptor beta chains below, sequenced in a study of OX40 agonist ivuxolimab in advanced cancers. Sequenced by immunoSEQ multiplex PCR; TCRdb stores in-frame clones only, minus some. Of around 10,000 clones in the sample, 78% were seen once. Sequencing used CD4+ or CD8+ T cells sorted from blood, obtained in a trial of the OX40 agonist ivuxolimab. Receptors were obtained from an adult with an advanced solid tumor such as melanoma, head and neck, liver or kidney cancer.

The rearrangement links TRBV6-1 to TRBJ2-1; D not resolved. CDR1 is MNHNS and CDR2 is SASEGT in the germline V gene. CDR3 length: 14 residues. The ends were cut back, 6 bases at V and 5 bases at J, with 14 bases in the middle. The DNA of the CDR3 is TGTGCCAGCAGCGCCGGGCCCTACGACAATGAGCAGTTCTTC. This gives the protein CASSAGPYDNEQFF.

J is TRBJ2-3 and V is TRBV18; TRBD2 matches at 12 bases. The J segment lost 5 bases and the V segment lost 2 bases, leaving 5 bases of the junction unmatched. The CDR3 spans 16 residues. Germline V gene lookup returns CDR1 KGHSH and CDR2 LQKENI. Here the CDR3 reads CASSPELAGGRDTQYF. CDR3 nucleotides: TGTGCCAGCTCACCAGAACTAGCGGGAGGTCGAGATACGCAGTATTTT.

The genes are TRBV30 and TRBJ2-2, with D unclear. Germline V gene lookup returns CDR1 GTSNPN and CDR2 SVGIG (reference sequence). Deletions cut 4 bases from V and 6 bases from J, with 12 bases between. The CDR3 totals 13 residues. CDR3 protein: CAWNMGWAGELFF. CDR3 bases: TGTGCCTGGAATATGGGGTGGGCCGGGGAGCTGTTTTTT.

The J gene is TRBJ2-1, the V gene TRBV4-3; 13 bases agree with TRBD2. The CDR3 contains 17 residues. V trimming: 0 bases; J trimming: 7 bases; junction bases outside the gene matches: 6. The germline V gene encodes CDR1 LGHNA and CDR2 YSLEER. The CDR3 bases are TGCGCCAGCAGCCAAGATAGACTAGCGGGAGGTAGGAATGAGCAGTTCTTC. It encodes CASSQDRLAGGRNEQFF.

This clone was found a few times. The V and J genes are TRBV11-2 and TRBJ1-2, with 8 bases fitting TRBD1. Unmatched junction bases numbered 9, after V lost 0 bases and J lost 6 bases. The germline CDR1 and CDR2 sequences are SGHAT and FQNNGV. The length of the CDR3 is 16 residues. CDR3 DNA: TGTGCCAGCAGCTTAGATAGGGGCAGGGGGCTGAATGGCTACACCTTC. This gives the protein CASSLDRGRGLNGYTF. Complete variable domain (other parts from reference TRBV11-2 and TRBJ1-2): EAGVAQSPRYKIIEKRQSVAFWCNPISGHATLYWYQQILGQGPKLLIQFQNNGVVDDSQLPKDRFSAERLKGVDSTLKIQPAKLEDSAVYLCASSLDRGRGLNGYTFGSGTRLTVV.

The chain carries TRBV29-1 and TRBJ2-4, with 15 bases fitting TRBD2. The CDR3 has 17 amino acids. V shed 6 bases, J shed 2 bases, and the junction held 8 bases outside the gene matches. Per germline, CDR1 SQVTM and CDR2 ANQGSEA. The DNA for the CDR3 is TGCAGCGTAATCGGACTAGCGGGAGGGCCGACCAAAAACATTCAGTACTTC. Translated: CSVIGLAGGPTKNIQYF.

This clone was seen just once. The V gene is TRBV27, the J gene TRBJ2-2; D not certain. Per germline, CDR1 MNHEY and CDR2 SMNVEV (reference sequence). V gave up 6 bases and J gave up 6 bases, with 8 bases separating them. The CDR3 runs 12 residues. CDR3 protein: CASSYISGELFF. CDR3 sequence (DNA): TGTGCCAGCAGCTACATATCCGGGGAGCTGTTTTTT.

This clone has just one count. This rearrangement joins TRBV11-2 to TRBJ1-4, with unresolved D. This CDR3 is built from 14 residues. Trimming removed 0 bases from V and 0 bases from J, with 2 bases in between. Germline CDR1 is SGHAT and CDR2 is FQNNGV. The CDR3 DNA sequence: TGTGCCAGCAGCTTAGAAACAACTAATGAAAAACTGTTTTTT. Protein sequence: CASSLETTNEKLFF.

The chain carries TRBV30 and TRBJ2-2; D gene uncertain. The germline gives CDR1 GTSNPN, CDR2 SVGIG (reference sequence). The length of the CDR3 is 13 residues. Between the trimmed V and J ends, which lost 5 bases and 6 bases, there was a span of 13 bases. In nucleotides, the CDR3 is TGTGCCTGGGAACATCTCTTGGCCGGGGAGCTGTTTTTT. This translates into CAWEHLLAGELFF.

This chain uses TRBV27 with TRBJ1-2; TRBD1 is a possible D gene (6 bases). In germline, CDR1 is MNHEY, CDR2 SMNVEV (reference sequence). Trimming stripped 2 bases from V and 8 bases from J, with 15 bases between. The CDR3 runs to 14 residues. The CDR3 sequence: CASSLTRGARGYTF. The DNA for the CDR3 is TGTGCCAGCAGTTTAACAAGGGGGGCGCGGGGCTACACCTTC.

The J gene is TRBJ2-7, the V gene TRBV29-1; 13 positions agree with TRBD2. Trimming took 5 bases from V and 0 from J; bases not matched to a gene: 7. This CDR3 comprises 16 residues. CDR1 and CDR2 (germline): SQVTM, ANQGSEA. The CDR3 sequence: CSVTGTSGISSYEQYF. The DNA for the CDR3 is TGCAGCGTTACCGGGACTAGCGGGATCAGCTCCTACGAGCAGTACTTC.

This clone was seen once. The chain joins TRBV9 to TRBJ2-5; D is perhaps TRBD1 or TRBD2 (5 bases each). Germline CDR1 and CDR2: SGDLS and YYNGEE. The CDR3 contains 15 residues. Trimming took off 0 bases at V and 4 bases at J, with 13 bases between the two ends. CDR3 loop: CASSVGWGTVETQYF. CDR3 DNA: TGTGCCAGCAGCGTAGGATGGGGGACCGTAGAGACCCAGTACTTC.

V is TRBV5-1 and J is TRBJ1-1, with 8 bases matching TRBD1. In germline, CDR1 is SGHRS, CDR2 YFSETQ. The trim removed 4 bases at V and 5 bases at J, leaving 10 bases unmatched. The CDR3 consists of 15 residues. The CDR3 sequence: CASSLLSGGYTEAFF. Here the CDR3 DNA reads TGCGCCAGCAGCCTCCTTTCAGGGGGCTATACTGAAGCTTTCTTT.

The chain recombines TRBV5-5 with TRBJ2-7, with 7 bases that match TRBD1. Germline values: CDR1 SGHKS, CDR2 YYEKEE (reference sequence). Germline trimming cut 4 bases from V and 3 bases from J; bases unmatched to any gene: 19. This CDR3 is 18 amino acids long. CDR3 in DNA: TGTGCCAGCAGCCCGGAACCCTTAAACAGGGGTATGGACTACGAGCAGTACTTC. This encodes CASSPEPLNRGMDYEQYF.

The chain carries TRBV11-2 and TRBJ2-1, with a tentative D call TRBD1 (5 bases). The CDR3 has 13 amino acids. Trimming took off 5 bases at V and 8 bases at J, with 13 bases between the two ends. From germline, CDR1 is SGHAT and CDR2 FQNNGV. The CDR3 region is CASSPARADEQFF. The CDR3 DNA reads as TGTGCCAGCAGCCCGGCCAGGGCAGATGAGCAGTTCTTC.

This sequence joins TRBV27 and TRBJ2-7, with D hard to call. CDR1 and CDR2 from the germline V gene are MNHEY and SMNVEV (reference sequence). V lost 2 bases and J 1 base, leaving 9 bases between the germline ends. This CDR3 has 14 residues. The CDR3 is CASSLVRNSYEQYF. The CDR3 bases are TGTGCCAGCAGTTTAGTAAGAAATTCCTACGAGCAGTACTTC.

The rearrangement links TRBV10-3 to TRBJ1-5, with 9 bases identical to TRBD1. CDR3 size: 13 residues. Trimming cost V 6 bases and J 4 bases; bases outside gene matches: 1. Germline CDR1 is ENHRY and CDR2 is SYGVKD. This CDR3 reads CAIRGQGNQPQHF. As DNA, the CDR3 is TGTGCCATCAGGGGACAGGGAAATCAGCCCCAGCATTTT.

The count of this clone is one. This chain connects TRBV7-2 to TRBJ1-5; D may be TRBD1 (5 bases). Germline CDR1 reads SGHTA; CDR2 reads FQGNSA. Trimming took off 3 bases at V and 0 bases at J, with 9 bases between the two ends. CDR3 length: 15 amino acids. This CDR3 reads CASSLGDHSNQPQHF. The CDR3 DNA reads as TGTGCCAGCAGCTTGGGGGACCATAGCAATCAGCCCCAGCATTTT.

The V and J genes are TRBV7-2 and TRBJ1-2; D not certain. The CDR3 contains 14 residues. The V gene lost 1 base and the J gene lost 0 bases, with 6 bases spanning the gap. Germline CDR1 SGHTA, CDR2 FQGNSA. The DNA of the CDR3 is TGTGCCAGCAGCTTAGACGGGGCTAACTATGGCTACACCTTC. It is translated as CASSLDGANYGYTF. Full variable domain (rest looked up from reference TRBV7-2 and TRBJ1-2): GAGVSQSPSNKVTEKGKDVELRCDPISGHTALYWYRQSLGQGLEFLIYFQGNSAPDKSGLPSDRFSAERTGGSVSTLTIQRTQQEDSAVYLCASSLDGANYGYTFGSGTRLTVV.

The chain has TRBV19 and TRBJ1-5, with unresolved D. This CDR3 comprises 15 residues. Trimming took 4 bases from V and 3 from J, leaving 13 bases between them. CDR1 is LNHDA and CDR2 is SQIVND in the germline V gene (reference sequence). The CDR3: CASSSHSGANQPQHF. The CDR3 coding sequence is TGTGCCAGTAGTAGCCACTCCGGCGCCAATCAGCCCCAGCATTTT.

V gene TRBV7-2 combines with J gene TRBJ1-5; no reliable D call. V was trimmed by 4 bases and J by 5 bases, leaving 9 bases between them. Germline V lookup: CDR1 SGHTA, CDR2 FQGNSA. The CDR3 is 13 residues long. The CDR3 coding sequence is TGTGCCAGCAGCTCCCGGATCCATCAGCCCCAGCATTTT. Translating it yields CASSSRIHQPQHF.

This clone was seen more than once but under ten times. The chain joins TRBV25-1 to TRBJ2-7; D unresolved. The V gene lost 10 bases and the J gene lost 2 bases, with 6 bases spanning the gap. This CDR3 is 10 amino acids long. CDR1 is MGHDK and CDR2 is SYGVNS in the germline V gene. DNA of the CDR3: TGTGCCACCCAAGCCTACGAGCAGTACTTC. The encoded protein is CATQAYEQYF.

CDR3 loop: CASSYSTGRAGEQFF. CDR3 in DNA: TGTGCCAGCAGTTACTCAACCGGGAGGGCCGGTGAGCAGTTCTTC. The chain has TRBV6-5 and TRBJ2-1, with TRBD2 matching over 8 bases. J was trimmed by 9 bases and V by 0 bases; bases with no gene match: 7. Germline CDR1 reads MNHEY; CDR2 reads SVGAGI. The CDR3 runs 15 residues.

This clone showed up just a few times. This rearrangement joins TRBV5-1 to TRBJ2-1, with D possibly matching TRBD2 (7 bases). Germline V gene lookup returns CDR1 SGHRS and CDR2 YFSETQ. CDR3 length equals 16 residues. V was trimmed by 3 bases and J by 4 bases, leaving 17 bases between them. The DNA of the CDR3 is TGCGCCAGCAGCTACGTGGGGGCGGGAGCATACAATGAGCAGTTCTTC. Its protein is CASSYVGAGAYNEQFF.

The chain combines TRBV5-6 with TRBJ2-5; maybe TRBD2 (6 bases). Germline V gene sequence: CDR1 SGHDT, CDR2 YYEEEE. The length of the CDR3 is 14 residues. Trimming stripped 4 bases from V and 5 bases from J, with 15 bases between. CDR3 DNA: TGTGCCAGCAGCGCTCCGTATGGGGGGGAGACCCAGTACTTC. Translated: CASSAPYGGETQYF.

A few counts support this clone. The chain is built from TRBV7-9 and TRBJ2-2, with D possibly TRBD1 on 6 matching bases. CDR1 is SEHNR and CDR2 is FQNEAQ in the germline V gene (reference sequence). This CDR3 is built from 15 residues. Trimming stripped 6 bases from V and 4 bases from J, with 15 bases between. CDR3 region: CASRPPGAGTGELFF. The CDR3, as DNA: TGTGCCAGCAGACCCCCAGGGGCTGGCACCGGGGAGCTGTTTTTT.